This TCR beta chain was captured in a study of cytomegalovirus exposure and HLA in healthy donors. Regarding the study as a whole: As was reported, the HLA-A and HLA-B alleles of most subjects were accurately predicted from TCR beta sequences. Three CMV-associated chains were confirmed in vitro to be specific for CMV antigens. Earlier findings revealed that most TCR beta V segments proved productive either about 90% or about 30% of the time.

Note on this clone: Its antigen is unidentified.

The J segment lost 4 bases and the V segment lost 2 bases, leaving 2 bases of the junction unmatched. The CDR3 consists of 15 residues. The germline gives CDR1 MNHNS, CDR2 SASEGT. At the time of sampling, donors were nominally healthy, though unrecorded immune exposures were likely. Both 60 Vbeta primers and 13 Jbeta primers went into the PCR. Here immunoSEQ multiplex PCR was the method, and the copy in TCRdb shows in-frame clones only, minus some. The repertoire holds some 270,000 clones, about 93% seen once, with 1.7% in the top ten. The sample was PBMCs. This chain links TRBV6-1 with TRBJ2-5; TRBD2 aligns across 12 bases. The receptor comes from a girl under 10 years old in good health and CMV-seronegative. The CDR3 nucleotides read TGTGCCAGCAGTGAACTAGCGGGGGGGCTAGAGACCCAGTACTTC. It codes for CASSELAGGLETQYF.